This section outlines one TCR beta chain sequence together with its context. The PCR had 60 Vbeta and 13 Jbeta primers. Libraries were prepared by immunoSEQ multiplex PCR; TCRdb keeps only in-frame clonotypes and omits some of them. The sample lists about 190,000 clones, over 80% seen once, with 6.3% in the top ten. These data are taken from a study of cytomegalovirus exposure and HLA in healthy donors. CDR1 and CDR2 (germline): SEHNR, FQNEAQ (reference sequence). The germline V and J ends were trimmed by 4 bases and 3 bases, with 12 bases remaining between them. The CDR3 is 14 residues long. The sequenced material came from PBMCs. The genes are TRBV7-9 and TRBJ1-1, with a weak D call TRBD1 (5 bases). This receptor was identified in a man aged 40-50 years in good health and CMV-seropositive. DNA of the CDR3: TGTGCCAGCAGCTCGGGACTAAGGGACACTGAAGCTTTCTTT. Its protein is CASSSGLRDTEAFF.